A selection of T cell receptor beta chains follows, all from one sample in a study of CD8 T cells in Susac syndrome. TCRdb recomputed calls from the immunoSEQ multiplex PCR reads with MiXCR, one row per CDR3 protein. The table has some 300,000 distinct CDR3 sequences, approximately 91% seen once. Input material: CD8+ T cells from PBMCs. The receptors were gathered from a human donor with multiple sclerosis. CDR3s include the opening cysteine and the closing phenylalanine or tryptophan. Each record gives: J gene, V gene, clone size, D gene, CDR3 protein, CDR3 DNA. The D gene is left open where the match is weak. Rows give clone size only sometimes, using once, few, many, or a class for an expanded clone.

j_call: TRBJ2-5; v_call: TRBV7-3; clone_size: -; d_call: -; cdr3_aa: CASSVAAGGPQETQYF; cdr3_nt: TGTGCCAGCAGCGTAGCAGCCGGGGGCCCACAAGAGACCCAGTACTTC
j_call: TRBJ1-1; v_call: TRBV2; clone_size: -; d_call: -; cdr3_aa: CASFRREGFTEAFF; cdr3_nt: TGTGCCAGCTTCCGCAGGGAGGGTTTCACTGAAGCTTTCTTT
j_call: TRBJ2-1; v_call: TRBV2; clone_size: -; d_call: -; cdr3_aa: CASSDRTTLNEQFF; cdr3_nt: TGTGCCAGCAGCGACAGAACTACGTTAAATGAGCAGTTCTTC
j_call: TRBJ2-1; v_call: TRBV29-1; clone_size: -; d_call: TRBD2; cdr3_aa: CSVEDLRLAGAYNEQFF; cdr3_nt: TGCAGCGTTGAAGATCTCCGACTAGCGGGGGCCTACAATGAGCAGTTCTTC
j_call: TRBJ2-7; v_call: TRBV6-2/TRBV6-3; clone_size: -; d_call: -; cdr3_aa: CASSYGIGVARAYEQYF; cdr3_nt: TGTGCCAGCAGTTACGGGATTGGAGTAGCTAGAGCCTACGAGCAGTACTTC
j_call: TRBJ2-7; v_call: TRBV27; clone_size: once; d_call: -; cdr3_aa: CASSSGTRTYEQYF; cdr3_nt: TGTGCCAGCAGTTCGGGGACTCGCACCTACGAGCAGTACTTC
j_call: TRBJ2-3; v_call: TRBV5-1; clone_size: -; d_call: TRBD2; cdr3_aa: CASSPGTSGRQGPDTQYF; cdr3_nt: TGCGCCAGCAGCCCCGGGACTAGCGGGAGACAAGGCCCAGATACGCAGTATTTT
j_call: TRBJ2-7; v_call: TRBV4-1; clone_size: -; d_call: TRBD1; cdr3_aa: CASSQVGTGYYEQYF; cdr3_nt: TGCGCCAGCAGCCAAGTCGGGACAGGGTACTACGAGCAGTACTTC
j_call: TRBJ1-1; v_call: TRBV2; clone_size: -; d_call: -; cdr3_aa: CASSFTASQGEAFF; cdr3_nt: TGTGCCAGCAGTTTCACGGCGTCTCAGGGTGAAGCTTTCTTT
j_call: TRBJ1-1; v_call: TRBV29-1; clone_size: -; d_call: -; cdr3_aa: CSVEQLNTEAFF; cdr3_nt: TGCAGCGTTGAGCAGCTGAACACTGAAGCTTTCTTT
j_call: TRBJ2-7; v_call: TRBV20-1; clone_size: -; d_call: TRBD1; cdr3_aa: CSARGPDRAPYEQYF; cdr3_nt: TGCAGTGCTAGAGGGCCTGACAGGGCCCCCTACGAGCAGTACTTC
j_call: TRBJ2-5; v_call: TRBV7-2; clone_size: -; d_call: -; cdr3_aa: CASSLYGAAETQYF; cdr3_nt: TGTGCCAGCAGCCTCTATGGGGCCGCAGAGACCCAGTACTTC
j_call: TRBJ2-7; v_call: TRBV12-3/TRBV12-4; clone_size: few; d_call: -; cdr3_aa: CASSLTDSYEQYF; cdr3_nt: TGTGCCAGCAGTTTAACGGACAGCTACGAGCAGTACTTC
j_call: TRBJ1-3; v_call: TRBV13; clone_size: -; d_call: -; cdr3_aa: CASSLVQISGNTIYF; cdr3_nt: TGTGCCAGCAGCTTAGTGCAGATCTCTGGAAACACCATATATTTT
j_call: TRBJ2-2; v_call: TRBV11-1; clone_size: -; d_call: TRBD2; cdr3_aa: CASRLAGLGTGELFF; cdr3_nt: TGTGCCAGCAGACTAGCGGGGTTGGGCACCGGGGAGCTGTTTTTT
j_call: TRBJ2-7; v_call: TRBV25-1; clone_size: -; d_call: -; cdr3_aa: CASSPGYGYEQYF; cdr3_nt: TGTGCCAGCAGTCCCGGGTATGGGTACGAGCAGTACTTC
j_call: TRBJ2-5; v_call: TRBV9; clone_size: -; d_call: TRBD1; cdr3_aa: CASSVEDRPSSEETQYF; cdr3_nt: TGTGCCAGCAGCGTAGAGGACAGGCCCTCCAGCGAAGAGACCCAGTACTTC
j_call: TRBJ2-1; v_call: TRBV28; clone_size: -; d_call: TRBD1; cdr3_aa: CASSFPGTGRNEQFF; cdr3_nt: TGTGCCAGCAGTTTTCCCGGGACAGGGAGAAATGAGCAGTTCTTC
j_call: TRBJ2-3; v_call: TRBV28; clone_size: once; d_call: TRBD1; cdr3_aa: CASSLVLTQGAASTDTQYF; cdr3_nt: TGTGCCAGCAGTTTAGTCCTTACCCAGGGGGCGGCTAGCACAGATACGCAGTATTTT
j_call: TRBJ1-5; v_call: TRBV19; clone_size: -; d_call: -; cdr3_aa: CASSLGPTGFGQPQHF; cdr3_nt: TGTGCCAGTAGCCTAGGCCCGACAGGATTCGGTCAGCCCCAGCATTTT
j_call: TRBJ2-7; v_call: TRBV4-2; clone_size: -; d_call: -; cdr3_aa: CASSPNYVYEQYF; cdr3_nt: TGTGCCAGCAGCCCGAATTACGTGTACGAGCAGTACTTC
j_call: TRBJ2-7; v_call: TRBV29-1; clone_size: -; d_call: -; cdr3_aa: CSVGTLSYEQYF; cdr3_nt: TGCAGCGTGGGGACATTATCCTACGAGCAGTACTTC
j_call: TRBJ1-1; v_call: TRBV6-5; clone_size: -; d_call: -; cdr3_aa: CASSSFGRDTEAFF; cdr3_nt: TGTGCCAGCAGTTCGTTTGGCAGGGACACTGAAGCTTTCTTT
j_call: TRBJ2-1; v_call: TRBV4-3; clone_size: -; d_call: -; cdr3_aa: CASSQDAGQEQFF; cdr3_nt: TGCGCCAGCAGCCAAGATGCGGGACAAGAGCAGTTCTTC
j_call: TRBJ1-2; v_call: TRBV12-3/TRBV12-4; clone_size: -; d_call: TRBD1; cdr3_aa: CASSRTGGYYTF; cdr3_nt: TGTGCCAGCAGTAGGACAGGGGGTTACTACACCTTC
j_call: TRBJ1-1; v_call: TRBV6-5; clone_size: -; d_call: -; cdr3_aa: CASSTGTEELGAFF; cdr3_nt: TGTGCCAGCAGTACCGGGACGGAGGAATTAGGAGCTTTCTTT
j_call: TRBJ2-3; v_call: TRBV20-1; clone_size: -; d_call: -; cdr3_aa: CSARDLGEAPDTQYF; cdr3_nt: TGCAGTGCTAGAGATCTGGGAGAGGCACCAGATACGCAGTATTTT
j_call: TRBJ1-6; v_call: TRBV7-9; clone_size: -; d_call: TRBD1; cdr3_aa: CASSTGQGNSPLHF; cdr3_nt: TGTGCCAGCAGCACCGGACAGGGGAATTCACCCCTCCACTTT
j_call: TRBJ2-7; v_call: TRBV6-2/TRBV6-3; clone_size: -; d_call: -; cdr3_aa: CASSHDSPNEQYF; cdr3_nt: TGTGCCAGCAGTCACGACAGCCCAAACGAGCAGTACTTC
j_call: TRBJ2-3; v_call: TRBV12-3/TRBV12-4; clone_size: -; d_call: -; cdr3_aa: CASSFTQGGLRDTQYF; cdr3_nt: TGTGCCAGCAGTTTTACCCAAGGAGGATTGCGAGATACGCAGTATTTT
j_call: TRBJ2-7; v_call: TRBV10-2; clone_size: -; d_call: TRBD2; cdr3_aa: CASSESGLAGLYEQYF; cdr3_nt: TGCGCCAGCAGTGAAAGCGGACTAGCGGGACTCTACGAGCAGTACTTC
j_call: TRBJ1-6; v_call: TRBV6-2/TRBV6-3; clone_size: -; d_call: -; cdr3_aa: CASSYSISPLHF; cdr3_nt: TGTGCCAGCAGTTACTCGATTTCACCCCTCCACTTT
j_call: TRBJ1-2; v_call: TRBV6-1; clone_size: -; d_call: TRBD1; cdr3_aa: CASSTPGQVLGYTF; cdr3_nt: TGTGCCAGCAGTACCCCCGGACAGGTTCTTGGCTACACCTTC
j_call: TRBJ2-7; v_call: TRBV16; clone_size: -; d_call: TRBD2; cdr3_aa: CASSQYRGDEQYF; cdr3_nt: TGTGCCAGCAGCCAATATCGGGGGGACGAGCAGTACTTC
j_call: TRBJ2-1; v_call: TRBV7-6; clone_size: -; d_call: -; cdr3_aa: CASSLGAVGSGAYNEQFF; cdr3_nt: TGTGCCAGCAGCTTAGGCGCCGTCGGATCAGGGGCCTACAATGAGCAGTTCTTC
j_call: TRBJ2-3; v_call: TRBV7-3; clone_size: -; d_call: -; cdr3_aa: CASSPTSGRPDTQYF; cdr3_nt: TGTGCCAGCAGCCCTACCTCCGGCCGCCCAGATACGCAGTATTTT
j_call: TRBJ2-1; v_call: TRBV20-1; clone_size: -; d_call: -; cdr3_aa: CSARPPDGGAGSYNEQFF; cdr3_nt: TGCAGTGCTAGACCCCCGGACGGCGGGGCCGGCTCCTACAATGAGCAGTTCTTC
j_call: TRBJ2-1; v_call: TRBV6-2/TRBV6-3; clone_size: -; d_call: -; cdr3_aa: CASSPYGNEQFF; cdr3_nt: TGTGCCAGCAGTCCCTACGGGAATGAGCAGTTCTTC
j_call: TRBJ1-1; v_call: TRBV19; clone_size: -; d_call: -; cdr3_aa: CASSLSDFLEGTEAFF; cdr3_nt: TGTGCCAGTAGTCTCAGCGACTTCCTGGAGGGGACTGAAGCTTTCTTT
j_call: TRBJ2-7; v_call: TRBV9; clone_size: -; d_call: TRBD1; cdr3_aa: CASSGSGRGRSYEQYF; cdr3_nt: TGTGCCAGCAGCGGCTCCGGCAGGGGGCGTTCCTACGAGCAGTACTTC
j_call: TRBJ1-1; v_call: TRBV4-3; clone_size: -; d_call: -; cdr3_aa: CASSQEGGTMNTEAFF; cdr3_nt: TGCGCCAGCAGCCAAGAGGGGGGGACAATGAACACTGAAGCTTTCTTT
j_call: TRBJ2-3; v_call: TRBV14; clone_size: -; d_call: -; cdr3_aa: CASRRGVTDTQYF; cdr3_nt: TGTGCCAGCAGAAGGGGAGTCACAGATACGCAGTATTTT
j_call: TRBJ2-3; v_call: TRBV3-1; clone_size: -; d_call: TRBD1; cdr3_aa: CASSPGDRAPDTQYF; cdr3_nt: TGTGCCAGCAGCCCAGGGGACAGGGCCCCAGATACGCAGTATTTT
j_call: TRBJ2-3; v_call: TRBV5-4; clone_size: few; d_call: -; cdr3_aa: CASRLAGGSTDTQYF; cdr3_nt: TGTGCCAGCAGATTGGCTGGGGGGTCCACAGATACGCAGTATTTT
j_call: TRBJ2-7; v_call: TRBV2; clone_size: -; d_call: -; cdr3_aa: CASSETTRGPYEQYF; cdr3_nt: TGTGCCAGCAGTGAGACGACCAGAGGGCCCTACGAGCAGTACTTC
j_call: TRBJ2-2; v_call: TRBV7-9; clone_size: -; d_call: -; cdr3_aa: CASSPWGTLTGELFF; cdr3_nt: TGTGCCAGCAGCCCATGGGGCACATTGACCGGGGAGCTGTTTTTT
j_call: TRBJ1-1; v_call: TRBV6-2/TRBV6-3; clone_size: -; d_call: -; cdr3_aa: CASSYLGTENTEAFF; cdr3_nt: TGTGCCAGCAGTTACCTCGGGACGGAGAACACTGAAGCTTTCTTT
j_call: TRBJ2-2; v_call: TRBV14; clone_size: few; d_call: -; cdr3_aa: CASSQGGANTGELFF; cdr3_nt: TGTGCCAGCAGCCAAGGGGGAGCGAACACCGGGGAGCTGTTTTTT
j_call: TRBJ2-1; v_call: TRBV7-9; clone_size: -; d_call: TRBD1; cdr3_aa: CASSLWTGGFSYNEQFF; cdr3_nt: TGTGCCAGCAGCTTGTGGACAGGGGGCTTTTCCTACAATGAGCAGTTCTTC
j_call: TRBJ2-1; v_call: TRBV21-1; clone_size: -; d_call: -; cdr3_aa: CASSTHLRCSYNEQFF; cdr3_nt: TGTGCCAGCAGCACCCACCTCCGATGTTCCTACAATGAGCAGTTCTTC
j_call: TRBJ2-1; v_call: TRBV20-1; clone_size: -; d_call: TRBD2; cdr3_aa: CSASPTSGGNNEQFF; cdr3_nt: TGCAGTGCTAGTCCGACCAGCGGGGGAAACAATGAGCAGTTCTTC
j_call: TRBJ2-7; v_call: TRBV5-1; clone_size: once; d_call: TRBD2; cdr3_aa: CASSGPRGGFSYEQYF; cdr3_nt: TGCGCCAGCAGCGGGCCTCGCGGGGGGTTCTCCTACGAGCAGTACTTC
j_call: TRBJ1-5; v_call: TRBV6-2/TRBV6-3; clone_size: few; d_call: -; cdr3_aa: CASSYWRTDVWDSNQPQHF; cdr3_nt: TGTGCCAGCAGTTACTGGCGGACGGACGTTTGGGATAGCAATCAGCCCCAGCATTTT